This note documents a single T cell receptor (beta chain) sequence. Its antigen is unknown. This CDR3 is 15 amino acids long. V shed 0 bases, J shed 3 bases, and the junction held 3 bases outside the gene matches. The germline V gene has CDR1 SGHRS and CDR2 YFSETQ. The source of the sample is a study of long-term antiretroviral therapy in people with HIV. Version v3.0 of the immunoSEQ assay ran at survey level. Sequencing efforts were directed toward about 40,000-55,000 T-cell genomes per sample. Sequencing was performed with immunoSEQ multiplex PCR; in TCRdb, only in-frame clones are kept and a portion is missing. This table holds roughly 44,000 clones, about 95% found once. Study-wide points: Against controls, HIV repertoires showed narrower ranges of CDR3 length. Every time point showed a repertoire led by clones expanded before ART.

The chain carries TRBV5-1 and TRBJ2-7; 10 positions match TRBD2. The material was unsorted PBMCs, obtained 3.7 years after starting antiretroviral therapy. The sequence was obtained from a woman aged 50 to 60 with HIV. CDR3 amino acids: CASSLGLAGHYEQYF. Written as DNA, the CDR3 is TGCGCCAGCAGCTTGGGACTAGCGGGTCACTACGAGCAGTACTTC.